This is a list of T cell receptor beta chains from one sample in a study of cytotoxic CD8 clonotypes in ibrutinib-treated CLL. Profiling relied on immunoSEQ multiplex PCR, and the TCRdb table lists in-frame clones only, not all of them. This sample has hundreds of thousands of clones, with roughly 71% found just once. The sequencing here drew on PBMCs, taken after 36 months of ibrutinib treatment. These receptors originate from a human donor with chronic lymphocytic leukemia. Each CDR3 is given with its conserved first and last residue.

v_gene,j_gene,CDR3aa
TRBV7-9,TRBJ1-1,CASAHSWGTEAFF
TRBV11-2,TRBJ2-2,CASSLLREYDTGELFF
TRBV29-1,TRBJ2-5,CSVVIDWGRETQYF
TRBV10-2,TRBJ1-5,CASSQTGGIQPQHF
TRBV11-2,TRBJ1-3,CASSSYQGSGNTIYF
TRBV18,TRBJ1-4,CASSSGQGGGEKLFF
TRBV27,TRBJ2-1,CASSWGLGNEQFF
TRBV27,TRBJ2-5,CASSHAPWTGGGETQYF
TRBV7-2,TRBJ2-1,CASSLVWSNEQFF
TRBV2,TRBJ1-1,CASRGTENTEAFF
TRBV2,TRBJ1-5,CASSRGNSNQPQHF
TRBV29-1,TRBJ2-5,CSVEWLDRGSQYF
TRBV7-2,TRBJ2-5,CASSLEGSASETQYF
TRBV29-1,TRBJ1-1,CSVEPTGTRGAFF
TRBV6-6,TRBJ2-5,CASSYPRNRRETQYF
TRBV5-4,TRBJ2-5,CASSRGTEQETQYF
TRBV18,TRBJ2-3,CASSRTSGGAVADTQYF
TRBV20-1,TRBJ2-3,CSAREDTQYF
TRBV2,TRBJ1-2,CASRRRVDYGYTF
TRBV7-3,TRBJ1-1,CASRPRGQSTEAFF
TRBV4-1,TRBJ2-4,CASSPIQYVKNIQYF
TRBV12-5,TRBJ2-2,CASGLHGSARELFF
TRBV4-1,TRBJ2-7,CASSQALDPYEQYF
TRBV7-9,TRBJ1-2,CASTFGQGSNYGYTF
TRBV5-6,TRBJ1-2,CASSKGHPSSYGYTF
TRBV29-1,TRBJ1-1,CSVGQGGSEAFF
TRBV9,TRBJ1-3,CASSVVPGMSSGNTIYF
TRBV5-1,TRBJ2-2,CASSSGDRSTGELFF
TRBV7-2,TRBJ2-3,CASSHPSHRTQYF
TRBV10-1,TRBJ2-2,CASSGSRGQGGELFF
TRBV7-9,TRBJ2-7,CASSLSGIEQYF
TRBV7-9,TRBJ1-1,CASRGRDTEAFF
TRBV6-5,TRBJ2-1,CASTTSKLSEQFF
TRBV9,TRBJ1-2,CASSPRDRGTYGYTF
TRBV5-6,TRBJ2-7,CASSRGFYEQYF
TRBV7-9,TRBJ1-4,CASSLGQRNEKLFF
TRBV5-1,TRBJ2-7,CASGRGSSYEQYF
TRBV9,TRBJ1-1,CASSVDEAFF
TRBV5-1,TRBJ1-1,CASSPFMNTEAFF
TRBV4-3,TRBJ2-1,CASSRRSGGPGNEQFF
TRBV13,TRBJ2-3,CASSLEYGGHSTDTQYF
TRBV28,TRBJ2-1,CASSQNRFQQFF
TRBV5-6,TRBJ1-2,CASSPRVRATYGYTF
TRBV5-6,TRBJ1-2,CASSLGQGVYGYTF